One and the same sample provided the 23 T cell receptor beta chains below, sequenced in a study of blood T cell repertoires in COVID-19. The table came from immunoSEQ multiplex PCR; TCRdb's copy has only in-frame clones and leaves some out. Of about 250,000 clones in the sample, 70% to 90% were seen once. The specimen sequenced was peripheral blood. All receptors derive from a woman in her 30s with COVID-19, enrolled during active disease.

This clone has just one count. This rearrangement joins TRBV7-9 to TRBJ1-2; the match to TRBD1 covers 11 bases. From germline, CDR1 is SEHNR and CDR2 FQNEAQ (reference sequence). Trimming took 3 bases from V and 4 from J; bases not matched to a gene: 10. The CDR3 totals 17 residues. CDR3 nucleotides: TGTGCCAGCAGCTTCGCCCGGACAGGGGGCGGTAGCTATGGCTACACCTTC. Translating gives CASSFARTGGGSYGYTF.

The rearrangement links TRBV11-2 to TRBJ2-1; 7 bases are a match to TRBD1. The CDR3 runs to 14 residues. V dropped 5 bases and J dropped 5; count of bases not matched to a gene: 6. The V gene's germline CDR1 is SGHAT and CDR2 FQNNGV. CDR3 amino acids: CASSHRQGNNEQFF. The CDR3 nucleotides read TGTGCCAGCAGCCACAGACAGGGAAACAATGAGCAGTTCTTC.

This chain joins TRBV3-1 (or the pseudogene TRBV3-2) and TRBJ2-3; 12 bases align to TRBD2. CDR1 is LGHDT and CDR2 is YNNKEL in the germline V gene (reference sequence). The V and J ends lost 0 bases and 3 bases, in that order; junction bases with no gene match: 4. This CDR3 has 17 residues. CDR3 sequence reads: CASSQDLTSGSTDTQYF. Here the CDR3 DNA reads TGTGCCAGCAGCCAAGATCTGACTAGCGGGAGTACAGATACGCAGTATTTT.

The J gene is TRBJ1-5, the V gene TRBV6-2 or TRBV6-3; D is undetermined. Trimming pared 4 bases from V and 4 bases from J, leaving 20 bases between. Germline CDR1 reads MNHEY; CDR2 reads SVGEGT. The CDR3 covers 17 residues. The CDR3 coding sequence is TGTGCCAGCAGTTCCCCCCGTGGAGGGTGGGTTAATCAGCCCCAGCATTTT. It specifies CASSSPRGGWVNQPQHF.

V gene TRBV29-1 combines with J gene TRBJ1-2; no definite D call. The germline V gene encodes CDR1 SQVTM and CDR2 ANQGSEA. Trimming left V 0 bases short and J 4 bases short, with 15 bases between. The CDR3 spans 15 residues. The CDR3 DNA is TGCAGCGTTGAAGATCTTGCAGGACTGCGCTATGGCTACACCTTC. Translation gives CSVEDLAGLRYGYTF.

CDR3 in DNA: TGTGCCAGCAGCCAAGATTCGGGGTTTCTTAGCACAGATACGCAGTATTTT. Its translation: CASSQDSGFLSTDTQYF. The chain links TRBV3-1 (or the pseudogene TRBV3-2) to TRBJ2-3; possibly TRBD2 for D (5 bases). Germline CDR1 and CDR2: LGHDT and YNNKEL (reference sequence). V was shortened by 0 bases and J by 0 bases, with 13 bases between the two germline ends. The CDR3 has 17 amino acids.

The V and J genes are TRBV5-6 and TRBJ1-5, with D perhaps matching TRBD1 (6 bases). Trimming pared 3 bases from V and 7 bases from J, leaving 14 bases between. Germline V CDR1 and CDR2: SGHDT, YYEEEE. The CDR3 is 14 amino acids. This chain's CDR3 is CASSSAQGSQPQHF. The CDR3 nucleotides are TGTGCCAGCAGCTCAGCACAGGGTTCCCAGCCCCAGCATTTT.

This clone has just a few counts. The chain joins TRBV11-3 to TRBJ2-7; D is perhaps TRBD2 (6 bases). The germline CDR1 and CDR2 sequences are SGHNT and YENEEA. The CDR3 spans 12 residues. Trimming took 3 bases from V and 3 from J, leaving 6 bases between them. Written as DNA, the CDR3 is TGTGCCAGCAGCTTCGGGGGCTACGAGCAGTACGTC. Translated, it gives CASSFGGYEQYV.

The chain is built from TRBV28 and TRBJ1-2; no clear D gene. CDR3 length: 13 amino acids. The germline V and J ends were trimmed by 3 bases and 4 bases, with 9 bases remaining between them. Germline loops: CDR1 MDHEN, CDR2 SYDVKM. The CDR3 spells CASSFVVGYGYTF. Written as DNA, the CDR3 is TGTGCCAGCAGTTTTGTTGTCGGCTATGGCTACACCTTC.

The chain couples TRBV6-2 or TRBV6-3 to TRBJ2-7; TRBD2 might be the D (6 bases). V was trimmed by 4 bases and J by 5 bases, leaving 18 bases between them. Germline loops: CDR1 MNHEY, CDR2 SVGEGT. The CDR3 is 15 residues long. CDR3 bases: TGTGCCAGCAGTTTCCTGGGGGTCGGGGAGGACGAGCAGTACGTC. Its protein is CASSFLGVGEDEQYV.

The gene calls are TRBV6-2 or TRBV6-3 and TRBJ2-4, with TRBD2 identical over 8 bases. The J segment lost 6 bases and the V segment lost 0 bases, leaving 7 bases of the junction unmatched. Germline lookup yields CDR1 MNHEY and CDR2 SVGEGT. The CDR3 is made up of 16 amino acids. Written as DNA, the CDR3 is TGTGCCAGCAGTTACTCTAGCGGGGAGGCGATAAACATTCAGTACTTC. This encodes CASSYSSGEAINIQYF.

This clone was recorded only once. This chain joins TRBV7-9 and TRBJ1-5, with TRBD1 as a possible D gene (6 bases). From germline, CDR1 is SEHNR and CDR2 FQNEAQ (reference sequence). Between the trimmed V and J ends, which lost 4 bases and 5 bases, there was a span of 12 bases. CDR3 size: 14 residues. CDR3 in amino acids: CASSSGGGHQPQHF. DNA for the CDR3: TGTGCCAGCAGCTCTGGGGGGGGGCATCAGCCCCAGCATTTT.

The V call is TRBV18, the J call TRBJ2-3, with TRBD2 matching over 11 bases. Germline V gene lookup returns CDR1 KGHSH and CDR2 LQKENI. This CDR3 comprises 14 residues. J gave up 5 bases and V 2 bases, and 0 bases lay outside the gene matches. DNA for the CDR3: TGTGCCAGCTCACCAGGGACTAGCGGAGATACGCAGTATTTT. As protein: CASSPGTSGDTQYF.

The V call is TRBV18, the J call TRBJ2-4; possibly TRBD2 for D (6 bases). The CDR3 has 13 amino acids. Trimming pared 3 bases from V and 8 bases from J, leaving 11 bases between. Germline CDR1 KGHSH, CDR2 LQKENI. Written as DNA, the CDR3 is TGTGCCAGCTCACCTAGCGGAACGGACATTCAGTACTTC. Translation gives CASSPSGTDIQYF.

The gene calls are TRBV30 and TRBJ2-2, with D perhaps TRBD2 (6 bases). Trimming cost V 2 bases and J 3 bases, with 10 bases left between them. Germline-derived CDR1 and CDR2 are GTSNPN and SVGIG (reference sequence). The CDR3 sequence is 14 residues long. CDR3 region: CAWSYGSYTGELFF. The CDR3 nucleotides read TGTGCCTGGAGTTACGGGAGTTACACCGGGGAGCTGTTTTTT. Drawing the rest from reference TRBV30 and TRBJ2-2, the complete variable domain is SQTIHQWPATLVQPVGSPLSLECTVEGTSNPNLYWYRQAAGRGLQLLFYSVGIGQISSEVPQNLSASRPQDRQFILSSKKLLLSDSGFYLCAWSYGSYTGELFFGEGSRLTVL.

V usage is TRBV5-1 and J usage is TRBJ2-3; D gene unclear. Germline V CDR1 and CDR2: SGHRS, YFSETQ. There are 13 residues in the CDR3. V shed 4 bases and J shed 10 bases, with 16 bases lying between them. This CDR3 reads CASSPDSMSSQYF. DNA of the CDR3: TGCGCCAGCAGCCCTGACTCAATGTCGTCGCAGTATTTT.

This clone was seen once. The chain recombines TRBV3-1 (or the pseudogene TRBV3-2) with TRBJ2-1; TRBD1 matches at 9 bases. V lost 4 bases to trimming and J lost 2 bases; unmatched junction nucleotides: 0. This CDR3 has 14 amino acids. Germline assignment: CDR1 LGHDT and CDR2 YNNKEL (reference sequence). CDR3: CASSRTGAYNEQFF. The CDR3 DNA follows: TGTGCCAGCAGCCGGACAGGGGCCTACAATGAGCAGTTCTTC.

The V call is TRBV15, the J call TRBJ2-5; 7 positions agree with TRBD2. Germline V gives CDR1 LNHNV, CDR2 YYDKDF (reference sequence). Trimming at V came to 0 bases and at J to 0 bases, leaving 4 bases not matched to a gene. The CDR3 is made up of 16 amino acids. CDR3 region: CATSRDGGDYQETQYF. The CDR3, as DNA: TGTGCCACCAGCAGAGATGGGGGGGATTACCAAGAGACCCAGTACTTC.

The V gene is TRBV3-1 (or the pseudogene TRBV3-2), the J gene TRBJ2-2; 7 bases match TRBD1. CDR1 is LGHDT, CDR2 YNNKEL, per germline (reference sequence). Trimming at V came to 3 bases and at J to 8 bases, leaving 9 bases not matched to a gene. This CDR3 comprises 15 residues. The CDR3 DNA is TGTGCCAGCAGCCACCTAGACAGGGTAACGGGGGAGCTGTTTTTT. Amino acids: CASSHLDRVTGELFF.

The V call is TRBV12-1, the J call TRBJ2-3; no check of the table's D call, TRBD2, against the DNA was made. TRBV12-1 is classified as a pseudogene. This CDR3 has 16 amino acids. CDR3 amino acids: CASSRAGEEVRHTQYF. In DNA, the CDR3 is TGTGCCAGCAGCCGTGCGGGGGAAGAGGTCCGACATACGCAGTATTTT.

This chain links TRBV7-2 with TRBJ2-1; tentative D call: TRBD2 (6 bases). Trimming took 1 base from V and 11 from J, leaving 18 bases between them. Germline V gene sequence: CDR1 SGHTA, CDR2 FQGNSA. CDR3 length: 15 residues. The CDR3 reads CASSLDGLSGSQQFF. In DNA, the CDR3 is TGTGCCAGCAGCTTAGATGGGTTGAGCGGGTCCCAGCAGTTCTTC.

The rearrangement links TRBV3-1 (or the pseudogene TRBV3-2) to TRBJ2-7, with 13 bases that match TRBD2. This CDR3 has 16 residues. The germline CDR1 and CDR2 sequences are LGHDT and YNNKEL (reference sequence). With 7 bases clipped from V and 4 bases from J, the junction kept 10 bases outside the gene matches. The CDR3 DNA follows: TGTGCCAGCATCACACTAGCGGGAGGGCCGAGATACGAGCAGTACGTC. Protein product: CASITLAGGPRYEQYV.

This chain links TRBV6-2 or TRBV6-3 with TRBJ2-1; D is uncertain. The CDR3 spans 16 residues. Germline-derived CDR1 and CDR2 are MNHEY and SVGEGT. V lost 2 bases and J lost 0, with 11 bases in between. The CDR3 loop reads CASSYLRPSSYNEQFF. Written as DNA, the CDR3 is TGTGCCAGCAGTTACCTCAGGCCGAGCTCCTACAATGAGCAGTTCTTC.